These T cell receptor beta chains were read from a single sample in a study of cytomegalovirus exposure and HLA in healthy donors. Sequenced by immunoSEQ multiplex PCR; TCRdb stores in-frame clones only, minus some. Seen here are about 160,000 clones, roughly nine tenths observed once, and the top ten hold over 9%. The specimen was PBMCs. The source is a woman younger than 35 in good health and CMV-seropositive. Each CDR3 is given with its conserved first and last residue. A D gene is named only where the DNA matches it firmly. Clone size is not always given. Where it is, it says once, few, many or a class for expanded clones.

v_gene	j_gene	abundance	d_gene	CDR3nt	CDR3aa
TRBV29-1	TRBJ2-1	once	TRBD2	TGCAGCGTTGAAGATAGCGCAAGCGGGAGGATCTCCTACAATGAGCAGTTCTTC	CSVEDSASGRISYNEQFF
TRBV28	TRBJ1-4	NA	NA	TGTGCCAGCAGTACCAGGGTGGTTAAACTGTTTTTT	CASSTRVVKLFF
TRBV4-2	TRBJ2-4	once	NA	TGTGCCAGCAGCCAAGGACTCTCGTGGATTCAGTACTTC	CASSQGLSWIQYF
TRBV7-6	TRBJ2-1	NA	NA	TGTGCCAGCAGCTCGAACAGAAATGAGCAGTTCTTC	CASSSNRNEQFF
TRBV5-1	TRBJ2-5	NA	NA	TGCGCCAGCAGCTTGGAAACCGGGGGTGGAGAGACCCAGTACTTC	CASSLETGGGETQYF
TRBV5-6	TRBJ1-5	NA	NA	TGTGCCAGCAGTTCGGACAGTAGCAATCAGCCCCAGCATTTT	CASSSDSSNQPQHF
TRBV6-5	TRBJ2-7	NA	NA	TGTGCCAGCAGTTTTGCGGGAAGGCGTGAAGAGCAGTACTTC	CASSFAGRREEQYF
TRBV10-3	TRBJ1-1	NA	TRBD1	TGTGCCATCACCTCGACAGGGCGAAGGGGAGAAGCTTTCTTT	CAITSTGRRGEAFF
TRBV11-2	TRBJ1-1	NA	NA	TGTGCCAGCAGCTTCGGGGGAGGCTGGACTGAAGCTTTCTTT	CASSFGGGWTEAFF
TRBV6-5	TRBJ2-7	once	TRBD2	TGTGCCAGCAGTTACTCGACGGCTAGCGGGAAATACGAGCAGTACTTC	CASSYSTASGKYEQYF
TRBV5-8	TRBJ1-2	NA	TRBD1	TGTGCCAGCAGCTACAGGGGGGGGGACTATGGCTACACCTTC	CASSYRGGDYGYTF
TRBV5-4	TRBJ2-2	NA	TRBD2	TGTGCCAGCAGCTTAAGACGGACTAGCGGAAACACCGGGGAGCTGTTTTTT	CASSLRRTSGNTGELFF
TRBV5-6	TRBJ2-7	NA	NA	TGTGCCAGCAGCTTGAATCGAGGGTACTACGAGCAGTACTTC	CASSLNRGYYEQYF
TRBV18	TRBJ2-7	NA	NA	TGTGCCAGCTCATTTGACACCAGCTCCTACGAGCAGTACTTC	CASSFDTSSYEQYF